This record concerns one T cell receptor (beta chain) sequence. The data were taken from a study of radiation and T cells in renal cell carcinoma. Regarding time point: blood 4 weeks post-SBRT, at nephrectomy. The treatment: 15 Gy SBRT to primary tumor, nephrectomy 4 weeks later. Nephrectomy followed 15 Gy stereotactic body radiation by 4 weeks. The repertoire was sequenced with immunoSEQ multiplex PCR; TCRdb's copy has only in-frame clones and lacks some. The table shows about 78,000 clones, with roughly nine tenths occurring only once. This clonotype originated in a woman in her 70s with renal cell carcinoma. The sample in question was blood, obtained from a patient whose treatment included radiotherapy and nephrectomy.

CDR3 in DNA: TGTGCCAGCAGCACGCCACTAGCGGGGGGCTCCTACGAGCAGTACTTC. Amino acid sequence: CASSTPLAGGSYEQYF. The chain joins TRBV21-1 to TRBJ2-7; TRBD2, the table's D call, was not compared with the DNA. TRBV21-1 is a listed pseudogene. The CDR3 extends over 16 amino acids.